The 32 T cell receptor beta chains below were found in one sample sequenced in a study of blood T cells in healthy people across ages (dated by TCRdb to between 2014 and 2017). Library preparation employed 5' RACE. Sequencing used an Illumina HiSeq 2500. The second PCR ran for roughly 6 to 11 cycles and used a J-beta primer mix along with a sample-barcoded 5' primer. TCRdb applied fastp at Q25 and MiXCR to the public reads, then kept only in-frame beta chains. Each record represents a unique CDR3 protein, reported with the most common genes and DNA among its rows. In this sample the table shows around 970,000 distinct CDR3 sequences, 51% of which occur a single time. The ten largest clones add up to about 21% of the sample. Specimen: blood. The source of these receptors is a woman aged 55-75 years in good health.

The CDR3 DNA reads TGTGCCACCAGCAGGACCGGGGGATACAATGAGCAGTTCTTC. Translation gives CATSRTGGYNEQFF. V gene TRBV15 combines with J gene TRBJ2-1, with a weak D call TRBD2 (6 bases). CDR3 length: 14 residues. Trimming removed 3 bases from V and 4 bases from J, with 10 bases in between. Germline lookup yields CDR1 LNHNV and CDR2 YYDKDF (reference sequence).

This clonotype was detected a few times. V and J are TRBV29-1 and TRBJ1-5; no definite D call. The CDR3 is made up of 13 amino acids. The ends were cut back, 6 bases at V and 0 bases at J, with 9 bases in the middle. Germline V gives CDR1 SQVTM, CDR2 ANQGSEA. The CDR3 DNA is TGCAGCGTGAGGACCGATAGCAATCAGCCCCAGCATTTT. It is translated as CSVRTDSNQPQHF.

This clonotype was observed at least ten times. As DNA, the CDR3 is TGCAGTGCTAGAGACCGGACAGGGACAGTAGTAGCGATAAATGAGCAGTTCTTC. Its protein product is CSARDRTGTVVAINEQFF. The chain combines TRBV20-1 with TRBJ2-1, with 8 bases lining up with TRBD1. The CDR3 covers 18 residues. V lost 0 bases and J lost 7; bases outside the gene matches: 17. Germline V lookup: CDR1 DFQATT, CDR2 SNEGSKA (reference sequence).

The chain uses TRBV6-2 or TRBV6-3 and TRBJ2-5; unclear D gene. Germline loops: CDR1 MNHEY, CDR2 SVGEGT. This CDR3 has 13 amino acids. The germline V and J ends were trimmed by 6 bases and 4 bases, with 12 bases remaining between them. The CDR3 spells CASRYQERETQYF. CDR3 DNA: TGTGCCAGCAGGTATCAGGAGCGAGAGACCCAGTACTTC.

The chain is built from TRBV6-6 and TRBJ2-4; 8 nucleotides agree with TRBD2. The V gene end was trimmed by 2 bases and the J gene end by 4 bases; junction bases not matched to a gene: 7. This CDR3 is built from 16 residues. The germline V gene encodes CDR1 MNHNY and CDR2 SVGAGI (reference sequence). CDR3 in amino acids: CASSYESGTRKNIQYF. CDR3 DNA sequence: TGTGCCAGCAGTTACGAATCCGGGACTAGAAAAAACATTCAGTACTTC.

This clonotype was picked up many times. For the CDR3, the DNA is TGCAGTCTCCGGACTAGCGGGAAGGCAACGCAGTATTTT. This encodes CSLRTSGKATQYF. The chain links TRBV20-1 to TRBJ2-3, with 12 bases lining up with TRBD2. CDR1 is DFQATT and CDR2 is SNEGSKA in the germline V gene (reference sequence). The V segment lost 8 bases and the J segment 9 bases; nucleotides outside the gene matches: 9. CDR3 length: 13 amino acids.

A few counts support this clonotype. This chain joins TRBV5-1 and TRBJ2-3, with TRBD2 matching over 8 bases. The V segment lost 0 bases and the J segment 0 bases; nucleotides outside the gene matches: 12. CDR3 length: 19 amino acids. CDR1 is SGHRS and CDR2 is YFSETQ in the germline V gene. CDR3 sequence reads: CASSLEAVSGGTSTDTQYF. CDR3 bases: TGCGCCAGCAGCTTGGAGGCGGTCTCGGGGGGGACTAGCACAGATACGCAGTATTTT.

This rearrangement joins TRBV29-1 to TRBJ2-3; no clear D gene. Trimming took off 7 bases at V and 3 bases at J, with 17 bases between the two ends. The germline gives CDR1 SQVTM, CDR2 ANQGSEA. This CDR3 is built from 14 residues. The CDR3 here is CSAPSPHTTDTQYF. The CDR3, as DNA: TGCAGCGCTCCTAGTCCCCACACGACAGATACGCAGTATTTT.

The V call is TRBV7-9, the J call TRBJ2-1, with TRBD2 as a possible D gene (6 bases). This CDR3 has 15 residues. Trimming took 1 base from V and 4 from J, leaving 11 bases between them. Germline assignment: CDR1 SEHNR and CDR2 FQNEAQ (reference sequence). CDR3 region: CASSLVISGYNEQFF. As DNA, the CDR3 is TGTGCCAGCAGCTTAGTTATTAGCGGATACAATGAGCAGTTCTTC.

This clonotype has only a few counts. The chain uses TRBV20-1 and TRBJ2-1; D gene uncertain. The germline V gene has CDR1 DFQATT and CDR2 SNEGSKA (reference sequence). CDR3 length equals 14 residues. The V gene lost 5 bases and the J gene lost 3 bases, with 14 bases spanning the gap. This CDR3 reads CSASRTAVYNEQFF. The CDR3 nucleotides read TGCAGTGCTTCTAGGACGGCGGTCTACAATGAGCAGTTCTTC.

This clonotype was detected a few times. The rearrangement uses TRBV20-1 and TRBJ2-3, with 13 bases fitting TRBD2. This CDR3 region has 16 residues. Germline V lookup: CDR1 DFQATT, CDR2 SNEGSKA (reference sequence). The CDR3 DNA reads TGCAGCTTAGTTAGGACTAGCGGGAGATGGACAGATACGCAGTATTTT. Amino acids: CSLVRTSGRWTDTQYF.

Worth noting for this clonotype: One junction end does not reproduce the germline sequence, and a read error may be involved. The J gene is TRBJ2-3, the V gene TRBV7-2; weak D call: TRBD1 (5 bases). There are 14 residues in the CDR3. The germline V gene has CDR1 SGHTA and CDR2 FQGNSA. The CDR3 sequence is CASSLGLRRDAQYF. In DNA, the CDR3 is TGTGCCAGCAGCTTGGGGCTGAGGCGAGATGCGCAGTATTTT.

This rearrangement joins TRBV5-4 to TRBJ2-4, with D unclear. The DNA matches TRBJ2-7 better at its end, which makes the J call doubtful. CDR1 is SGHNT and CDR2 is YYREEE in the germline V gene (reference sequence). The CDR3 length is 16 residues. In DNA, the CDR3 is TGTGCCAGCAGGAAAGACGTGACGTCGCACTCCTACGAGCAGTACTTC. It codes for CASRKDVTSHSYEQYF.

Details on this clonotype: Germline and junction disagree at one end, which may indicate a read error. V and J are TRBV11-2 and TRBJ1-4, with D perhaps TRBD1 (6 bases). There are 13 residues in the CDR3. Germline CDR1 SGHAT, CDR2 FQNNGV. The CDR3, as DNA: TGTGCCAGCAGCTTAGCAGGGGTGGAAAAACCGTTTTTT. Its translation is CASSLAGVEKPFF.

This clonotype showed up just a few times. The rearrangement links TRBV7-2 to TRBJ1-2; no definite D call. Germline CDR1 is SGHTA and CDR2 is FQGNSA. V dropped 1 base and J dropped 4 bases, with 16 bases sitting between them. The CDR3 has 16 amino acids. The CDR3 reads CASSLGAAGSSYGYTF. The CDR3 coding sequence is TGTGCCAGCAGCTTAGGGGCAGCAGGCTCCAGCTATGGCTACACCTTC.

This clonotype has more than one count but fewer than ten. The CDR3 here is CASKPDGNAPYEQYF. The CDR3 DNA sequence: TGTGCCAGCAAACCGGACGGAAACGCTCCATACGAGCAGTACTTC. The chain joins TRBV2 to TRBJ2-7; D is unclear. Looked up from germline, CDR1 is SNHLY and CDR2 is FYNNEI. The length of the CDR3 is 15 residues. The V end lost 7 bases, the J end lost 4 bases, and 20 bases lay between the germline ends.

CDR3 nucleotide sequence: TGTGCCAGCAGCCCGGGGCCAAGGGGAGATACGCAGTATTTT. Encoded protein: CASSPGPRGDTQYF. The rearrangement uses TRBV4-2 and TRBJ2-3; D may be TRBD1 or TRBD2 (5 bases each). Germline values: CDR1 LGHNA, CDR2 YNFKEQ. This CDR3 comprises 14 residues. V lost 4 bases and J lost 5, with 13 bases in between.

This clonotype was seen a single time. The chain is built from TRBV2 and TRBJ2-5, with unresolved D. Trimming removed 2 bases from V and 0 bases from J, with 4 bases in between. The CDR3 sequence is 13 residues long. The germline V gene encodes CDR1 SNHLY and CDR2 FYNNEI. This CDR3 reads CASSELDQETQYF. CDR3 nucleotides: TGTGCCAGCAGTGAATTAGACCAAGAGACCCAGTACTTC.

About this clonotype: The germline gene is not matched at one end of the junction; a read error may be the cause. The chain recombines TRBV10-1 with TRBJ2-7; the match to TRBD2 covers 12 bases. The CDR3 totals 17 residues. Germline CDR1 is WNHNN and CDR2 is SYGVQD (reference sequence). The CDR3 sequence is CASGELTSGRRKNEQYF. The CDR3 DNA follows: TGCGCCAGCGGTGAGCTTACTAGCGGGAGGCGCAAGAACGAGCAGTACTTC.

This chain joins TRBV4-1 and TRBJ2-1; perhaps TRBD2 as D (7 bases). CDR1 and CDR2 from the germline V gene are MGHRA and YSYEKL. The germline V and J ends were trimmed by 3 bases and 9 bases, with 15 bases remaining between them. The CDR3 extends over 14 amino acids. CDR3 residues: CASSHRGALGEQFF. The DNA of the CDR3 is TGCGCCAGCAGCCACCGGGGGGCCCTGGGTGAGCAGTTCTTC.

This clonotype has just a few counts. The chain is built from TRBV10-3 and TRBJ2-7; 14 nucleotides align to TRBD2. The germline gives CDR1 ENHRY, CDR2 SYGVKD. Trimming cost V 8 bases and J 7 bases; bases outside gene matches: 4. This CDR3 is 13 amino acids long. CDR3 sequence: CAIGTSGRLEQYF. The CDR3 DNA reads TGTGCCATCGGGACTAGCGGGAGACTTGAGCAGTACTTC.

The chain recombines TRBV27 with TRBJ2-3; the D call may be TRBD1 or TRBD2 (5 bases each). The CDR3 is 14 residues long. Germline CDR1 MNHEY, CDR2 SMNVEV (reference sequence). The V and J ends lost 6 bases and 5 bases respectively, with 15 bases between them. The CDR3, as DNA: TGTGCCAGCAGCCGGGACCTGGTGGTAGATACGCAGTATTTT. It translates to CASSRDLVVDTQYF.

Many counts were recorded for this clonotype. The rearrangement links TRBV28 to TRBJ2-1, with D tentatively TRBD1 or TRBD2 (7 bases each). Trimming left V 4 bases short and J 4 bases short, with 20 bases between. The CDR3 length is 17 residues. CDR1 is MDHEN, CDR2 SYDVKM, per germline. The CDR3 loop reads CASSSIRQGGSYNEQFF. The CDR3 nucleotides are TGTGCCAGCAGTTCAATCCGACAGGGAGGGTCTTACAATGAGCAGTTCTTC.

The chain uses TRBV15 and TRBJ2-4, with TRBD2 matching 8 bases. The J call may be in error: the DNA end matches TRBJ2-7 better. This CDR3 has 15 amino acids. The V gene's germline CDR1 is LNHNV and CDR2 YYDKDF (reference sequence). The CDR3 region has the DNA TGTGCCACCAGCAGAGGTAGCGGGATGGGTTACGAGCAGTACTTC. Translated, it gives CATSRGSGMGYEQYF.

This clonotype has just a few counts. This rearrangement joins TRBV20-1 to TRBJ2-1; D is unresolved. CDR1 and CDR2 (germline): DFQATT, SNEGSKA (reference sequence). The CDR3 has 12 amino acids. V dropped 6 bases and J dropped 7 bases, with 13 bases sitting between them. The CDR3 DNA follows: TGCAGTGCCCCGCGATCGGCTAATGAGCAGTTCTTC. Its translation is CSAPRSANEQFF.

The chain links TRBV28 to TRBJ2-1; D remains unclear. CDR1 and CDR2 from the germline V gene are MDHEN and SYDVKM. The CDR3 totals 14 residues. V was cut by 7 bases and J by 7 bases, with 17 bases left in between. The DNA of the CDR3 is TGTGCCAGCATCCCATGGGCAAATCCTAATGAGCAGTTCTTC. Protein product: CASIPWANPNEQFF.

The chain recombines TRBV5-1 with TRBJ2-7; no clear D gene. V was clipped by 0 bases and J by 2 bases, with 12 bases between them. CDR3 length: 15 amino acids. Germline V gene lookup returns CDR1 SGHRS and CDR2 YFSETQ. CDR3: CASSLGLGETYEQYF. The CDR3, as DNA: TGCGCCAGCAGCTTGGGTCTAGGAGAAACCTACGAGCAGTACTTC.

In its sample, this clonotype was seen many times. V and J are TRBV28 and TRBJ1-2; D is unclear. The CDR3 is made up of 11 amino acids. Germline V gene sequence: CDR1 MDHEN, CDR2 SYDVKM. The germline V and J ends were trimmed by 3 bases and 10 bases, with 9 bases remaining between them. CDR3 residues: CASSFGRAYTF. DNA for the CDR3: TGTGCCAGCAGTTTTGGCCGGGCCTACACCTTC.

The chain employs TRBV6-4 and TRBJ2-1, with D perhaps matching TRBD1 (6 bases). Germline V gives CDR1 MRHNA, CDR2 SNTAGT. This CDR3 region has 14 residues. V was cut by 6 bases and J by 5 bases, with 14 bases left in between. DNA for the CDR3: TGTGCCAGCAGACCAGGGGCTGGACACAATGAGCAGTTCTTC. Its protein is CASRPGAGHNEQFF.

This clonotype has a single count. This chain joins TRBV18 and TRBJ2-3; D gene unclear. The CDR3 extends over 15 amino acids. The V gene lost 2 bases and the J gene lost 0 bases, with 9 bases spanning the gap. The germline V gene has CDR1 KGHSH and CDR2 LQKENI. CDR3 nucleotides: TGTGCCAGCTCACCAGGATTCGTCAGCACAGATACGCAGTATTTT. Translation: CASSPGFVSTDTQYF.

The V and J genes are TRBV2 and TRBJ1-2; D gene ambiguous. CDR1 is SNHLY and CDR2 is FYNNEI in the germline V gene. The V end lost 4 bases, the J end lost 3 bases, and 12 bases lay between the germline ends. The CDR3 is 14 amino acids. CDR3 protein: CASSVGRKDYGYTF. CDR3 DNA sequence: TGTGCCAGCAGTGTTGGGAGGAAGGACTATGGCTACACCTTC.

The V and J genes are TRBV15 and TRBJ2-7; 9 nucleotides line up with TRBD1. The junction had 16 bases not matched to a gene; V was cut back by 0 bases and J by 4 bases. There are 19 residues in the CDR3. CDR1 and CDR2 from the germline V gene are LNHNV and YYDKDF (reference sequence). In DNA form, the CDR3 reads TGTGCCACCAGCAGAGATGACTCCTACAGGGGGCTTAGGAGATACGAGCAGTACTTC. As protein: CATSRDDSYRGLRRYEQYF.